The 18 T cell receptor beta chains in this list originate from one sample, sequenced in a study of sequential checkpoint blockade in melanoma. Measured with immunoSEQ multiplex PCR; TCRdb has only the in-frame clones, and not every one. The repertoire holds approximately 3,600 clones, 15% to 20% seen once, with approximately 15% in the top ten. Treatment indicated: randomized to nivolumab then ipilimumab (arm A) or the reverse (arm B). The sample in question was tumor tissue (inferred from file names), obtained from a patient given nivolumab and ipilimumab in sequence. These receptors were taken from a human donor with melanoma.

The sample holds a few counts of this clone. The chain employs TRBV11-3 and TRBJ2-2; D is unclear. Trimming shortened V by 5 bases and J by 3 bases, and 13 bases separated the two germline ends. CDR1 SGHNT and CDR2 YENEEA come from the germline V gene. This CDR3 has 15 amino acids. CDR3 sequence reads: CASSPPYGHTGELFF. The CDR3 DNA reads TGTGCCAGCAGCCCGCCCTATGGACACACCGGGGAGCTGTTTTTT.

There are a few counts of this clone. This sequence joins TRBV28 and TRBJ2-1; 8 bases match TRBD2. This CDR3 contains 15 residues. V lost 5 bases to trimming and J lost 7 bases; unmatched junction nucleotides: 10. Germline V CDR1 and CDR2: MDHEN, SYDVKM. The CDR3 reads CASSRAGEPPNEQFF. The CDR3 bases are TGTGCCAGCAGTCGAGCGGGAGAGCCCCCGAATGAGCAGTTCTTC.

This clone was counted a few times. The gene calls are TRBV6-8 and TRBJ1-5; D is perhaps TRBD1 (5 bases). The germline gives CDR1 MNHGY, CDR2 SAAAGT. The ends were cut back, 6 bases at V and 4 bases at J, with 16 bases in the middle. The CDR3 has 15 amino acids. The chain's CDR3 is CASRGRTWGNQPQHF. DNA of the CDR3: TGTGCCAGCAGGGGGAGGACTTGGGGGAATCAGCCCCAGCATTTT.

V usage is TRBV19 and J usage is TRBJ2-7; D perhaps matches TRBD2 (6 bases). The V gene's germline CDR1 is LNHDA and CDR2 SQIVND (reference sequence). The V end was cut by 7 bases, the J end by 3 bases, with 13 bases between. CDR3 length: 13 amino acids. The CDR3 sequence is CASTSGDRYEQYF. The CDR3 nucleotides are TGTGCCAGTACCTCGGGAGACCGCTACGAGCAGTACTTC.

Within the sample, this clone is large (0.1 to 1%). The rearrangement uses TRBV6-8 and TRBJ2-1, with TRBD1 as a possible D gene (6 bases). The germline gives CDR1 MNHGY, CDR2 SAAAGT. The CDR3 is 14 residues long. V lost 7 bases and J lost 2, with 12 bases in between. This CDR3 reads CASNPGVAYNEQFF. The CDR3 DNA is TGTGCCAGCAATCCAGGGGTGGCCTACAATGAGCAGTTCTTC.

This clone was recorded at least ten times. V gene TRBV11-3 combines with J gene TRBJ2-3; 9 bases map to TRBD2. The CDR3 covers 15 residues. The germline V gene encodes CDR1 SGHNT and CDR2 YENEEA. The J segment lost 4 bases and the V segment lost 1 base, leaving 3 bases of the junction unmatched. The CDR3 loop is CASSLVASGADTQYF. CDR3 nucleotide sequence: TGTGCCAGCAGCTTAGTGGCTAGCGGGGCAGATACGCAGTATTTT.

The chain uses TRBV25-1 and TRBJ2-2; no reliable D call. Germline V gives CDR1 MGHDK, CDR2 SYGVNS. The CDR3 loop spans 13 amino acids. The V end lost 1 base, the J end lost 4 bases, and 4 bases lay between the germline ends. The CDR3 spells CASSESLTGELFF. The CDR3 coding sequence is TGTGCCAGCAGTGAATCACTCACCGGGGAGCTGTTTTTT.

This clone was seen repeatedly, ten times or more. This chain joins TRBV11-3 and TRBJ2-5; 10 bases agree with TRBD1. Germline V gives CDR1 SGHNT, CDR2 YENEEA. Losses at the gene ends were 3 bases for V and 5 bases for J; bases not matched to a gene: 6. The CDR3 is 15 residues long. The CDR3 spells CASSFAGTGAETQYF. CDR3 DNA: TGTGCCAGCAGCTTCGCCGGGACAGGGGCCGAGACCCAGTACTTC.

V and J are TRBV5-1 and TRBJ1-3; 9 bases agree with TRBD1. CDR1 and CDR2 from the germline V gene are SGHRS and YFSETQ. V was pared by 4 bases and J by 2 bases, with 4 bases of the junction left unmatched. This CDR3 contains 15 residues. The CDR3 DNA sequence: TGCGCCAGCAGCCACGGGACAGGGACTGGAAACACCATATATTTT. Protein sequence: CASSHGTGTGNTIYF.

This chain links TRBV5-1 with TRBJ2-3, with D perhaps matching TRBD2 (6 bases). From germline, CDR1 is SGHRS and CDR2 YFSETQ. The CDR3 loop spans 17 amino acids. The germline V and J ends were trimmed by 0 bases and 6 bases, with 20 bases remaining between them. DNA of the CDR3: TGCGCCAGCAGCTTGGGAGGTCTCCTAGCGATGGGGGATACGCAGTATTTT. Amino acid sequence: CASSLGGLLAMGDTQYF.

This clone ranks as medium-sized (0.01 to 0.1%). The chain uses TRBV6-8 and TRBJ2-5; D not certain. CDR1 and CDR2 (germline): MNHGY, SAAAGT. There are 15 residues in the CDR3. Trimming cost V 6 bases and J 4 bases, with 18 bases left between them. CDR3 sequence: CASSPWASGRETQYF. In nucleotides, the CDR3 is TGTGCCAGCAGCCCTTGGGCCTCCGGGCGAGAGACCCAGTACTTC.

This clone showed up just a few times. The V call is TRBV28, the J call TRBJ2-1; 7 nucleotides match TRBD2. V was clipped by 4 bases and J by 2 bases; unmatched bases: 2. Looked up from germline, CDR1 is MDHEN and CDR2 is SYDVKM. The CDR3 loop spans 14 amino acids. CDR3 loop: CASSWTRTYNEQFF. The CDR3 region has the DNA TGTGCCAGCAGTTGGACTAGAACCTACAATGAGCAGTTCTTC.

The chain joins TRBV19 to TRBJ1-5; D may be TRBD1 (5 bases). Germline V gives CDR1 LNHDA, CDR2 SQIVND (reference sequence). The CDR3 is 14 residues long. Trimming stripped 0 bases from V and 3 bases from J, with 6 bases between. The CDR3 reads CASSIEGTNQPQHF. The CDR3 DNA sequence: TGTGCCAGTAGTATAGAAGGGACCAATCAGCCCCAGCATTTT.

The chain joins TRBV5-1 to TRBJ2-2, with 9 bases aligning to TRBD1. CDR3 length equals 15 residues. Unmatched junction bases numbered 8, after V lost 4 bases and J lost 7 bases. Germline CDR1 and CDR2: SGHRS and YFSETQ. The CDR3 DNA sequence: TGCGCCAGCAGCCCCGGGGACAGGGAGCACGGGGAGCTGTTTTTT. Protein sequence: CASSPGDREHGELFF.

The J gene is TRBJ2-3, the V gene TRBV9; 13 positions agree with TRBD2. CDR1 is SGDLS and CDR2 is YYNGEE in the germline V gene. CDR3 length: 15 amino acids. V shed 6 bases and J 7 bases; nucleotides not matched to a gene: 8. CDR3 sequence (DNA): TGTGCCAGCACGCCCGGGACTAGCGGGACCTATACGCAGTATTTT. Translating gives CASTPGTSGTYTQYF.

The sample holds a few counts of this clone. The V call is TRBV11-3, the J call TRBJ1-3; D ambiguous. Germline lookup yields CDR1 SGHNT and CDR2 YENEEA. V lost 5 bases and J 7 bases, leaving 15 bases between the germline ends. The CDR3 is made up of 14 amino acids. This chain's CDR3 is CASSPLEGSNTIYF. CDR3 sequence (DNA): TGTGCCAGCAGCCCCCTTGAGGGAAGCAACACCATATATTTT.

In this sample, this clone turned up a few times. The chain combines TRBV4-1 with TRBJ1-1, with a weak D call TRBD1 (6 bases). V was pared by 1 base and J by 0 bases, with 15 bases between. The germline V gene has CDR1 MGHRA and CDR2 YSYEKL. The CDR3 contains 17 residues. CDR3 region: CASSQVPVQGMNTEAFF. CDR3 coding DNA: TGCGCCAGCAGCCAAGTCCCGGTCCAGGGGATGAACACTGAAGCTTTCTTT.

By frequency in the sample, this clone is medium-sized. The chain carries TRBV11-3 and TRBJ1-1; the match to TRBD1 covers 8 bases. Germline V gene lookup returns CDR1 SGHNT and CDR2 YENEEA. This CDR3 has 15 amino acids. V shed 5 bases, J shed 6 bases, and the junction held 11 bases outside the gene matches. CDR3 sequence reads: CASSGGQAGDSEAFF. The DNA for the CDR3 is TGTGCCAGCAGCGGGGGACAGGCGGGGGACTCTGAAGCTTTCTTT.